The following is a T cell receptor beta chain sequence with its context. These data originate in a study of cytomegalovirus exposure and HLA in healthy donors. The PCR had 60 Vbeta and 13 Jbeta primers. The assay was immunoSEQ multiplex PCR, and TCRdb's table has in-frame clones only and misses some. The data show roughly 200,000 clones, roughly 74% seen once. Germline V gene data show CDR1 as KGHSH and CDR2 as LQKENI. Trimming shortened V by 2 bases and J by 2 bases, and 10 bases separated the two germline ends. The CDR3 runs 14 residues. Material: PBMCs. The V call is TRBV18, the J call TRBJ2-7; possibly TRBD1 for D (6 bases). This clonotype was obtained from a woman in her 30s in good health and CMV-seropositive. The CDR3 loop is CASSPTGRPYEQYF. CDR3 sequence (DNA): TGTGCCAGCTCACCAACAGGGCGACCCTACGAGCAGTACTTC. Full variable domain (remainder filled in from reference TRBV18 and TRBJ2-7): NAGVMQNPRHLVRRRGQEARLRCSPMKGHSHVYWYRQLPEEGLKFMVYLQKENIIDESGMPKERFSAEFPKEGPSILRIQQVVRGDSAAYFCASSPTGRPYEQYFGPGTRLTVT.